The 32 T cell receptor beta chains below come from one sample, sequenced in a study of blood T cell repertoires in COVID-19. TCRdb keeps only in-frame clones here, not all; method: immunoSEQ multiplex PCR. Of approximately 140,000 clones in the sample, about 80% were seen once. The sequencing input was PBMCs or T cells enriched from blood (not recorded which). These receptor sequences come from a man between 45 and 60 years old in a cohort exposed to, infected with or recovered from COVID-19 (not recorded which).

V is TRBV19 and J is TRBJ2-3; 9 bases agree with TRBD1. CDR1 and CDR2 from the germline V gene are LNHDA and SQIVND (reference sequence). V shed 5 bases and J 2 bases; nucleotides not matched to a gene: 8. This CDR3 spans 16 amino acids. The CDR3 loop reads CASSVDRGRFTDTQYF. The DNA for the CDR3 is TGTGCCAGTAGTGTGGACAGGGGCCGGTTCACAGATACGCAGTATTTT.

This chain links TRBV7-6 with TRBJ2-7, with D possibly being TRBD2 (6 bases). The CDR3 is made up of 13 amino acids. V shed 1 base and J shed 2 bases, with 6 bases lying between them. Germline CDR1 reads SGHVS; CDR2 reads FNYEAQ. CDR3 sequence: CASSLGEAYEQYF. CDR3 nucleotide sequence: TGTGCCAGCAGCTTAGGGGAGGCCTACGAGCAGTACTTC.

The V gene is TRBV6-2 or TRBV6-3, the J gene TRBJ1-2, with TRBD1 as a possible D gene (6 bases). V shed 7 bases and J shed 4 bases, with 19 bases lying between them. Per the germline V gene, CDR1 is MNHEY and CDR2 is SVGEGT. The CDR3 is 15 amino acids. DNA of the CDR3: TGTGCCAGCACCCCCCTCACAGGGTACTCCTATGGCTACACCTTC. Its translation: CASTPLTGYSYGYTF.

The CDR3 here is CASSFHGTGLVGTMNTEAFF. CDR3 DNA: TGTGCCAGCAGTTTCCATGGGACAGGGCTGGTTGGAACTATGAACACTGAAGCTTTCTTT. The gene calls are TRBV27 and TRBJ1-1; TRBD1 matches at 9 bases. V shed 3 bases, J shed 0 bases, and the junction held 17 bases outside the gene matches. CDR3 length: 20 residues. Germline lookup yields CDR1 MNHEY and CDR2 SMNVEV (reference sequence).

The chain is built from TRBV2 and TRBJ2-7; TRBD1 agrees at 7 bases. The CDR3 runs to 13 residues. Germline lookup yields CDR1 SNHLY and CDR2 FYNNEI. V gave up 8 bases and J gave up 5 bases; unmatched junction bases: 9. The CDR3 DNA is TGTGCCAGCGAGGAACAGGGGTATAACGAGCAGTACTTC. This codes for CASEEQGYNEQYF.

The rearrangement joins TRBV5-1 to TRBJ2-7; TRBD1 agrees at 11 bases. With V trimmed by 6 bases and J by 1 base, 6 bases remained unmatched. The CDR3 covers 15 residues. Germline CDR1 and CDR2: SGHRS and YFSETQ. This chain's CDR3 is CASNLGTGGSYEQYF. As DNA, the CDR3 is TGCGCCAGCAACCTAGGGACAGGGGGTTCCTACGAGCAGTACTTC. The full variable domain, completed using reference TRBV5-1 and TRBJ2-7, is KAGVTQTPRYLIKTRGQQVTLSCSPISGHRSVSWYQQTPGQGLQFLFEYFSETQRNKGNFPGRFSGRQFSNSRSEMNVSTLELGDSALYLCASNLGTGGSYEQYFGPGTRLTVT.

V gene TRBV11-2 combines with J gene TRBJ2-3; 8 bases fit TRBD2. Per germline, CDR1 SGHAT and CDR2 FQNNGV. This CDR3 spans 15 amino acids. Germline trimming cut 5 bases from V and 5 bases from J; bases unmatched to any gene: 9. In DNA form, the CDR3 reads TGTGCCAGCAGCGCTGCGGGGGGCCCGGAAGATACGCAGTATTTT. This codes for CASSAAGGPEDTQYF.

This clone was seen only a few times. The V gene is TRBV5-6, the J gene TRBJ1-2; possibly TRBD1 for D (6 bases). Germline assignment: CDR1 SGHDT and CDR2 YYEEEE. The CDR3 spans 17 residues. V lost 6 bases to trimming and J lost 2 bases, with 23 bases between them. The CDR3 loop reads CASNLQGGWAGNYGYTF. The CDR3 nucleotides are TGTGCCAGCAACTTACAGGGCGGGTGGGCAGGAAACTATGGCTACACCTTC.

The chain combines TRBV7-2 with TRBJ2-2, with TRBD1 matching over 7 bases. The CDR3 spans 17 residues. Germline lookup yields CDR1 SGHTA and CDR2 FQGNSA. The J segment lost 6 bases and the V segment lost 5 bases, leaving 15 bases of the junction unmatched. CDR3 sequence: CASSPTALQGSAGELFF. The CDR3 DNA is TGTGCCAGCAGCCCAACCGCCCTACAGGGGTCGGCCGGGGAGCTGTTTTTT.

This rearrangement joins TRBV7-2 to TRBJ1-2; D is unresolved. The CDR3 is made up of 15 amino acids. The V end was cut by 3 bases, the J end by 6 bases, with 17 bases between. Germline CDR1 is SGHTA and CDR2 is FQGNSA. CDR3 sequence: CASSFSWRGLDGYTF. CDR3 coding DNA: TGTGCCAGCAGCTTTAGCTGGCGGGGTTTGGATGGCTACACCTTC.

The CDR3 reads CSVEGRRGSSYEQYF. CDR3 sequence (DNA): TGCAGCGTTGAAGGTCGCCGGGGTAGCTCCTACGAGCAGTACTTC. The rearrangement joins TRBV29-1 to TRBJ2-7; D possibly corresponds to TRBD2 (5 bases). CDR3 length: 15 amino acids. CDR1 is SQVTM and CDR2 is ANQGSEA in the germline V gene. V was cut by 1 base and J by 0 bases, with 13 bases left in between.

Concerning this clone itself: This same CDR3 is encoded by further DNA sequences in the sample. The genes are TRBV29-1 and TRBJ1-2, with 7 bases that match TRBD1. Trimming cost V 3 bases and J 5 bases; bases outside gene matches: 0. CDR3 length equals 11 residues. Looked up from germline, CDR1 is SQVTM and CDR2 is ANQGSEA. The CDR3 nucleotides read TGCAGCGTTGACAGGGGGTATGGCTACACCTTC. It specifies CSVDRGYGYTF.

CDR3 region: CASSPRDTIYGYTF. The CDR3 DNA is TGTGCCAGCAGCCCCCGGGACACGATCTATGGCTACACCTTC. The chain employs TRBV11-2 and TRBJ1-2, with D perhaps TRBD1 (6 bases). CDR1 is SGHAT and CDR2 is FQNNGV in the germline V gene. The CDR3 is 14 amino acids. V was trimmed by 5 bases and J by 4 bases, leaving 14 bases between them.

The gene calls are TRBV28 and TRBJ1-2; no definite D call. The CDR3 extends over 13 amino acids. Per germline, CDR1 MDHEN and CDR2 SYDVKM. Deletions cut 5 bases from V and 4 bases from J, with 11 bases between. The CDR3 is CASSLVPGYGYTF. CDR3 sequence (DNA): TGTGCCAGCAGTCTGGTGCCCGGCTATGGCTACACCTTC.

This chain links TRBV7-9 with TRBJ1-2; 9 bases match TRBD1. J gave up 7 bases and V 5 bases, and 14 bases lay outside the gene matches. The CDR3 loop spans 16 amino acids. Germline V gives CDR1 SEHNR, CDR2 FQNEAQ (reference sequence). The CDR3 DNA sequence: TGTGCCAGCAGCATGCCCCGGGACAGGGTTGTTCGTGGCTACACCTTC. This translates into CASSMPRDRVVRGYTF.

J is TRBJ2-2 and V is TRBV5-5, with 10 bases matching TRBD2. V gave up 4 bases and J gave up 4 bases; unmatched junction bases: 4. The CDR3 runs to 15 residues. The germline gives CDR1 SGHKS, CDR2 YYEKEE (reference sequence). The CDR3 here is CASSISGRATGELFF. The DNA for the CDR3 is TGTGCCAGCAGCATAAGCGGGAGGGCCACCGGGGAGCTGTTTTTT.

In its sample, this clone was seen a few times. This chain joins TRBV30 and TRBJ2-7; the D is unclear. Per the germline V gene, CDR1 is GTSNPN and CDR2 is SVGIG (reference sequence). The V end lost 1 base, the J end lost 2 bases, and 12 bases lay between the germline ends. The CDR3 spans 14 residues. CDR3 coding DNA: TGTGCCTGGAGTGCCGGTCAACGGGCCTACGAGCAGTACTTC. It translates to CAWSAGQRAYEQYF. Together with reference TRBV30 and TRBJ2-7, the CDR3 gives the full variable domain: SQTIHQWPATLVQPVGSPLSLECTVEGTSNPNLYWYRQAAGRGLQLLFYSVGIGQISSEVPQNLSASRPQDRQFILSSKKLLLSDSGFYLCAWSAGQRAYEQYFGPGTRLTVT.

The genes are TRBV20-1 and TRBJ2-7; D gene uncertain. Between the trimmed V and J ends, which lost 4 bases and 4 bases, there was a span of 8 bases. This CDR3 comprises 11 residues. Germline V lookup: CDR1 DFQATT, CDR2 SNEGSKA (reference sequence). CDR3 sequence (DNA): TGCAGTGCTATAACCAGTTACGAGCAGTACTTC. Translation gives CSAITSYEQYF.

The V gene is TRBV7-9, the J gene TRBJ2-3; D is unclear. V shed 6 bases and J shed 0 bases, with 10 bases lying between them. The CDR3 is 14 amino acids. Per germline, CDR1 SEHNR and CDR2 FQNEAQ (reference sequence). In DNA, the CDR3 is TGTGCCAGCAGTGAACTACTAAGCACAGATACGCAGTATTTT. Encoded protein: CASSELLSTDTQYF. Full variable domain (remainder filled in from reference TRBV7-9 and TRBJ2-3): DTGVSQNPRHKITKRGQNVTFRCDPISEHNRLYWYRQTLGQGPEFLTYFQNEAQLEKSRLLSDRFSAERPKGSFSTLEIQRTEQGDSAMYLCASSELLSTDTQYFGPGTRLTVL.

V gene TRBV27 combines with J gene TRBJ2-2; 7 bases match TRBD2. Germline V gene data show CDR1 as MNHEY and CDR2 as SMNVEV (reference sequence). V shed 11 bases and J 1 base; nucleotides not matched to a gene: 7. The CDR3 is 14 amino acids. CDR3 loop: CAARLALNTGELFF. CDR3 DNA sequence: TGTGCCGCAAGACTAGCCTTGAACACCGGGGAGCTGTTTTTT.

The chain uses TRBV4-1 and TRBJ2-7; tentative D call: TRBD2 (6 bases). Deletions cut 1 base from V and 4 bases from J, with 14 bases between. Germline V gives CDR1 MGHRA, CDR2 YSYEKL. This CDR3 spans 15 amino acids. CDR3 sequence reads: CASSQGRLGGYEQYF. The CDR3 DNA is TGCGCCAGCAGCCAAGGCCGGCTTGGAGGGTACGAGCAGTACTTC.

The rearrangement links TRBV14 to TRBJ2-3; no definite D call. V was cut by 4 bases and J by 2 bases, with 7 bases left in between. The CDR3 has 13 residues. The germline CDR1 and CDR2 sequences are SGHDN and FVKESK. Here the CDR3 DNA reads TGTGCCAGCAGCCCCTTTGTCACAGATACGCAGTATTTT. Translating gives CASSPFVTDTQYF.

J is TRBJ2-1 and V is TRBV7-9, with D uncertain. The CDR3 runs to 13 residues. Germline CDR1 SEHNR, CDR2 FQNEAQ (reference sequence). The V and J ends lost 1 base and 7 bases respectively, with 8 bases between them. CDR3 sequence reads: CASSLVPENEQFF. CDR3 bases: TGTGCCAGCAGCTTAGTCCCGGAGAATGAGCAGTTCTTC.

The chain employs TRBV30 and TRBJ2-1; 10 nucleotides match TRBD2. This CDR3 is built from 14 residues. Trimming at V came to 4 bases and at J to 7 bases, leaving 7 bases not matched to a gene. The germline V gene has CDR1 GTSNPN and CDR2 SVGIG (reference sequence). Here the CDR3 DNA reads TGTGCCTGGAAAGCTAGCGGGGGAGGGAATGAGCAGTTCTTC. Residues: CAWKASGGGNEQFF.

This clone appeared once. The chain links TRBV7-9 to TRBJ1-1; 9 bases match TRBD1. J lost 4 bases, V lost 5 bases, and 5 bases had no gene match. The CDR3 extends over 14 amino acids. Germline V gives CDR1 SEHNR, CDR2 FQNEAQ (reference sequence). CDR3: CASSKTGGGTEAFF. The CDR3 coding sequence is TGTGCCAGCAGCAAAACAGGGGGCGGCACTGAAGCTTTCTTT. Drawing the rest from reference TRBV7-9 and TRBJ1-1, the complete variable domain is DTGVSQNPRHKITKRGQNVTFRCDPISEHNRLYWYRQTLGQGPEFLTYFQNEAQLEKSRLLSDRFSAERPKGSFSTLEIQRTEQGDSAMYLCASSKTGGGTEAFFGQGTRLTVV.

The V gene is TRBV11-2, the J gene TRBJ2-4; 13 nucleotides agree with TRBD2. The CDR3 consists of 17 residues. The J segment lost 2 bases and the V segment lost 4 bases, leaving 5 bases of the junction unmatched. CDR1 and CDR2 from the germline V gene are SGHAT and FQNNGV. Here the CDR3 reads CASSSRTSGSSKNIQYF. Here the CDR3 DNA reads TGTGCCAGCAGCTCCAGGACTAGCGGGAGCTCCAAAAACATTCAGTACTTC. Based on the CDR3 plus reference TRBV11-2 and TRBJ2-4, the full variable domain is EAGVAQSPRYKIIEKRQSVAFWCNPISGHATLYWYQQILGQGPKLLIQFQNNGVVDDSQLPKDRFSAERLKGVDSTLKIQPAKLEDSAVYLCASSSRTSGSSKNIQYFGAGTRLSVL.

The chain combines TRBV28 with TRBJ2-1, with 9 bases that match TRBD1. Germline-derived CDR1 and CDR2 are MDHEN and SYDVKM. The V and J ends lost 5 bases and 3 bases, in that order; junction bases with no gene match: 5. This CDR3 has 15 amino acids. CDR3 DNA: TGTGCCAGCAGTCTAGGGACAGGGAACTACAATGAGCAGTTCTTC. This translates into CASSLGTGNYNEQFF.

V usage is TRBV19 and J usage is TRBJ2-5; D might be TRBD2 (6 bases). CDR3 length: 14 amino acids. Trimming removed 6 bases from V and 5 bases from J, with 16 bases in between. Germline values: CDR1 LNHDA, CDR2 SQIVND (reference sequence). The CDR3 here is CASSPTSAGETQYF. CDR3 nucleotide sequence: TGTGCCAGTAGCCCGACTAGTGCGGGGGAGACCCAGTACTTC.

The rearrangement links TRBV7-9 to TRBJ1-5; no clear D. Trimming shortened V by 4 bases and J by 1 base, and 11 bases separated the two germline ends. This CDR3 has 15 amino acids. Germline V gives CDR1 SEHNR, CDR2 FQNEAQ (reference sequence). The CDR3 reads CASSSSGGSNQPQHF. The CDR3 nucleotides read TGTGCCAGCAGCTCAAGCGGAGGGAGCAATCAGCCCCAGCATTTT.

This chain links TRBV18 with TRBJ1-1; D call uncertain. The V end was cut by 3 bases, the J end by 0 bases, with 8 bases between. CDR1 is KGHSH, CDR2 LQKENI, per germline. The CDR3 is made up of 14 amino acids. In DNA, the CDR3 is TGTGCCAGCTCACCCACACAAATGAACACTGAAGCTTTCTTT. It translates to CASSPTQMNTEAFF.

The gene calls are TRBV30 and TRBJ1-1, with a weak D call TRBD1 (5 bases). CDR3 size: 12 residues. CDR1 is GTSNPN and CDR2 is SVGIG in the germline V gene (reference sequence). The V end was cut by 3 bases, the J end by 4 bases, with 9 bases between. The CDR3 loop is CAWRKGITEAFF. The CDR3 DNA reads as TGTGCCTGGAGAAAGGGGATCACTGAAGCTTTCTTT.

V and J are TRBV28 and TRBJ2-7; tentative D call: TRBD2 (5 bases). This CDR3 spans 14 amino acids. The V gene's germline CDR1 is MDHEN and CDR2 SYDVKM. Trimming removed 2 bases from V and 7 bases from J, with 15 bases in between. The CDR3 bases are TGTGCCAGCAGTTTAGGGAGTAGTGTGGGGGAGCAGTACTTC. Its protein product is CASSLGSSVGEQYF.